The present T cell receptor beta chain was sequenced within a study of OX40 agonist ivuxolimab in advanced cancers. Study at large: The patients got ivuxolimab, which is an agonistic anti-OX40 (CD134) antibody. Partial responses were achieved by three patients, one with hepatocellular carcinoma and two with cutaneous melanoma.

The CDR3 has 16 residues. Germline CDR1 SGHAT, CDR2 FQNNGV. The ends lost 1 base at V and 7 bases at J; junction bases unmatched: 7. TCRdb keeps only in-frame clones here, not all; method: immunoSEQ multiplex PCR. The table lists more than 70,000 clones, roughly 90% of them singletons, with around 0.33% in the top ten. This clone is categorized as medium-sized. As yet, its antigen is unknown. Study results and caveats: Clonal expansion from baseline to week 6 occurred in both CD4+ and CD8+ T cells.

The source material was CD4+ or CD8+ T cells sorted from blood, sampled in a trial of the OX40 agonist ivuxolimab. The V call is TRBV11-2, the J call TRBJ2-1, with 10 bases lining up with TRBD2. The origin of this receptor is an adult with an advanced solid tumor such as melanoma, head and neck, liver or kidney cancer. This CDR3 reads CASSLGSAGGLNEQFF. In DNA form, the CDR3 reads TGTGCCAGCAGCTTAGGTTCAGCGGGAGGGTTGAATGAGCAGTTCTTC.